This record looks at one TCR beta chain sequence and its context. Its cognate antigen is unknown. The sample belongs to a study of OX40 agonist ivuxolimab in advanced cancers. Study summary: Enrollees could have had prior anti-PD-1, anti-PD-L1 or anti-CTLA-4 therapy, which more than 30% had received.

This CDR3 comprises 14 residues. Germline-derived CDR1 and CDR2 are LNHDA and SQIVND (reference sequence). V was pared by 4 bases and J by 7 bases, with 5 bases of the junction left unmatched. Only in-frame clones appear in the TCRdb table, and some are missing; sequencing was by immunoSEQ multiplex PCR. The profile shows approximately 38,000 clones, 82% of them singletons. General study results and limits: The mean number of expanded clones was higher in CD8+ T cells than in CD4+. Partial responders receiving 0.1-3.0 mg/kg showed among the lowest clonal expansion.

Source: CD4+ or CD8+ T cells sorted from blood, taken in a trial of the OX40 agonist ivuxolimab. The origin of this receptor is an adult with an advanced solid tumor such as melanoma, head and neck, liver or kidney cancer. This chain connects TRBV19 to TRBJ1-5; the match to TRBD1 covers 9 bases. In DNA, the CDR3 is TGTGCCAGTAGTACTAGACAGGGGGGACAGCCCCAGCATTTT. Its protein is CASSTRQGGQPQHF. The whole variable domain, remainder taken from reference TRBV19 and TRBJ1-5, is DGGITQSPKYLFRKEGQNVTLSCEQNLNHDAMYWYRQDPGQGLRLIYYSQIVNDFQKGDIAEGYSVSREKKESFPLTVTSAQKNPTAFYLCASSTRQGGQPQHFGDGTRLSIL.